This T cell receptor (beta chain) stems from a study of PD-L1 blockade in urothelial cancer. The data were produced by immunoSEQ multiplex PCR, yet TCRdb's version contains in-frame clones alone and is incomplete. There are about 82,000 clones in the sample; 87% occur only once, and about 6% lies in the top ten. V gave up 2 bases and J gave up 0 bases; unmatched junction bases: 5. Germline V gene sequence: CDR1 MDHEN, CDR2 SYDVKM. The CDR3 has 18 residues. The chain carries TRBV28 and TRBJ1-5; 12 bases map to TRBD1. The clonotype comes from a woman between 65 and 79 years old with urothelial cancer. The input for sequencing was PBMCs, taken around atezolizumab (anti-PD-L1) treatment. For the CDR3, the DNA is TGTGCCAGCAGTTTACCGGGACAGGGGGCATATAGCAATCAGCCCCAGCATTTT. Protein: CASSLPGQGAYSNQPQHF. Filled out from reference TRBV28 and TRBJ1-5, the complete variable domain reads DVKVTQSSRYLVKRTGEKVFLECVQDMDHENMFWYRQDPGLGLRLIYFSYDVKMKEKGDIPEGYSVSREKKERFSLILESASTNQTSMYLCASSLPGQGAYSNQPQHFGDGTRLSIL.